These 27 T cell receptor beta chains were all obtained from the same sample, sequenced in a study of early T cells in non-severe SARS-CoV-2 infection. TCRdb reprocessed the 5' RACE reads via MiXCR and lists one record per CDR3 protein. The sample lists 51,000 or so distinct CDR3 sequences, approximately 10% seen once, with 13% in the top ten. The sequencing sample was made of whole blood. The receptors originated from an adult who was a healthcare worker with PCR-confirmed SARS-CoV-2 infection or an uninfected control (not recorded which).

Many counts were recorded for this clonotype. The genes are TRBV12-3 or TRBV12-4 and TRBJ1-1; D unresolved. The germline V and J ends were trimmed by 7 bases and 6 bases, with 9 bases remaining between them. The CDR3 runs 11 residues. CDR3 DNA: TGTGCCAGCAAGCGGTGGGCTGAAGCTTTCTTT. It translates to CASKRWAEAFF.

In its sample, this clonotype was seen many times. The chain carries TRBV6-1 and TRBJ2-7; the D is unclear. V was shortened by 6 bases and J by 3 bases, with 9 bases between the two germline ends. The CDR3 has 12 residues. Looked up from germline, CDR1 is MNHNS and CDR2 is SASEGT. This CDR3 reads CASSPPLYEQYF. The CDR3 nucleotides are TGTGCCAGCAGCCCCCCCCTCTACGAGCAGTACTTC.

This clonotype was seen a few times. This chain connects TRBV10-3 to TRBJ2-1, with D perhaps matching TRBD1 or TRBD2 (6 bases each). With 7 bases removed from V and 8 bases from J, the gap between germline ends came to 18 bases. The CDR3 sequence is 14 residues long. CDR1 is ENHRY and CDR2 is SYGVKD in the germline V gene. Here the CDR3 DNA reads TGTGCCATCACTACAGGGTCGGAGGGGGATGAGCAGTTCTTC. This sequence encodes CAITTGSEGDEQFF.

V and J are TRBV6-5 and TRBJ1-6; maybe TRBD1 (6 bases). The V end was cut by 7 bases, the J end by 8 bases, with 15 bases between. CDR1 is MNHEY, CDR2 SVGAGI, per germline. The CDR3 runs to 14 residues. CDR3 residues: CASIGGRGDSPLHF. For the CDR3, the DNA is TGTGCCAGCATCGGGGGCAGGGGAGATTCACCCCTCCACTTT.

At least ten counts were recorded for this clonotype. The chain employs TRBV19 and TRBJ2-5; D is ambiguous. CDR1 LNHDA and CDR2 SQIVND come from the germline V gene (reference sequence). Between the trimmed V and J ends, which lost 5 bases and 4 bases, there was a span of 14 bases. The length of the CDR3 is 14 residues. The CDR3 DNA reads as TGTGCCAGTAGTCCAAGGACCATGCCAGAGACCCAGTACTTC. Amino acids: CASSPRTMPETQYF.

This clonotype was counted many times. The chain is built from TRBV7-8 and TRBJ1-1; no definite D call. Germline V gene sequence: CDR1 SGHVS, CDR2 FQNEAQ. Trimming took off 5 bases at V and 2 bases at J, with 18 bases between the two ends. There are 16 residues in the CDR3. The CDR3, as DNA: TGTGCCAGCAGCCTCTCAGCCCGGCGGGTAAACACTGAAGCTTTCTTT. It yields the protein CASSLSARRVNTEAFF.

This sequence joins TRBV9 and TRBJ2-1; a possible D gene is TRBD2 (5 bases). Trimming took 3 bases from V and 6 from J, leaving 7 bases between them. Per germline, CDR1 SGDLS and CDR2 YYNGEE. The CDR3 runs to 12 residues. This chain's CDR3 is CASSAEGNEQFF. CDR3 coding DNA: TGTGCCAGCAGCGCAGAGGGCAATGAGCAGTTCTTC.

This clonotype was seen ten or more times. The chain is built from TRBV24-1 and TRBJ1-5, with TRBD1 identical over 7 bases. Germline V gene sequence: CDR1 KGHDR, CDR2 SFDVKD. This CDR3 is built from 16 residues. V lost 5 bases to trimming and J lost 4 bases; unmatched junction nucleotides: 10. The CDR3 is CATSATRSGGNQPQHF. CDR3 nucleotide sequence: TGTGCCACCAGTGCCACGCGGTCAGGGGGAAATCAGCCCCAGCATTTT.

At least ten counts were recorded for this clonotype. This chain uses TRBV7-9 with TRBJ1-1, with TRBD1 matching over 9 bases. V lost 5 bases and J lost 10; bases outside the gene matches: 11. Germline lookup yields CDR1 SEHNR and CDR2 FQNEAQ (reference sequence). The CDR3 runs 14 residues. Here the CDR3 reads CASSPTADRGVAFF. Written as DNA, the CDR3 is TGTGCCAGCAGCCCCACCGCGGACAGGGGAGTAGCTTTCTTT. The complete variable domain, with remaining parts taken from reference TRBV7-9 and TRBJ1-1, reads DTGVSQNPRHKITKRGQNVTFRCDPISEHNRLYWYRQTLGQGPEFLTYFQNEAQLEKSRLLSDRFSAERPKGSFSTLEIQRTEQGDSAMYLCASSPTADRGVAFFGQGTRLTVV.

This clonotype was found many times. This chain uses TRBV5-1 with TRBJ1-1, with unresolved D. The CDR3 contains 14 residues. The germline V gene encodes CDR1 SGHRS and CDR2 YFSETQ. Deletions cut 4 bases from V and 0 bases from J, with 10 bases between. In DNA form, the CDR3 reads TGCGCCAGCAGCCCAACCTCGGTGAACACTGAAGCTTTCTTT. Translating gives CASSPTSVNTEAFF.

Many counts were recorded for this clonotype. V usage is TRBV11-1 and J usage is TRBJ2-3; a weak D match, TRBD1 (5 bases). The V end lost 5 bases, the J end lost 0 bases, and 12 bases lay between the germline ends. This CDR3 has 15 amino acids. CDR1 and CDR2 (germline): SGHAT, FQDESV (reference sequence). The CDR3 DNA reads TGTGCCAGCAGCACTCAGACAGCTAGCACAGATACGCAGTATTTT. Translating it yields CASSTQTASTDTQYF.

The J gene is TRBJ1-2, the V gene TRBV6-6, with D possibly matching TRBD1 (5 bases). Germline-derived CDR1 and CDR2 are MNHNY and SVGAGI (reference sequence). V was shortened by 0 bases and J by 13 bases, with 15 bases between the two germline ends. The CDR3 length is 13 residues. Here the CDR3 DNA reads TGTGCCAGCAGTTACTCGCAGGGTGGGGTGATCACCTTC. Its protein product is CASSYSQGGVITF.

V gene TRBV28 combines with J gene TRBJ2-5, with 7 bases matching TRBD2. With V trimmed by 6 bases and J by 8 bases, 9 bases remained unmatched. Germline V gives CDR1 MDHEN, CDR2 SYDVKM. This CDR3 contains 13 residues. The CDR3 bases are TGTGCCAGCAGGATTGCGGGAGTAGGTACCCAGTACTTC. This sequence encodes CASRIAGVGTQYF.

The table lists this clonotype with a few counts. CDR3 bases: TGTGCCAGCAGCCTCGTCCGGGGACACAGCAATGAGCAGTTCTTC. Its translation: CASSLVRGHSNEQFF. V gene TRBV7-9 combines with J gene TRBJ2-1, with TRBD1 as a possible D gene (6 bases). The CDR3 has 15 residues. V lost 5 bases, J lost 6 bases, and 17 bases lay in between. Germline CDR1 and CDR2: SEHNR and FQNEAQ (reference sequence).

Ten or more counts support this clonotype. The chain links TRBV7-9 to TRBJ2-7; D perhaps matches TRBD1 (6 bases). The length of the CDR3 is 13 residues. The V gene's germline CDR1 is SEHNR and CDR2 FQNEAQ (reference sequence). V was clipped by 6 bases and J by 3 bases, with 12 bases between them. This chain's CDR3 is CASRLEGGYEQYF. The CDR3, as DNA: TGTGCCAGCAGGCTAGAAGGGGGCTACGAGCAGTACTTC.

This clonotype has ten or more counts. CDR3 bases: TGTGCCAGCAGCCAAGAAAGGGCTAGCGGGTTTTCCTACAATGAGCAGTTCTTC. Protein: CASSQERASGFSYNEQFF. This sequence joins TRBV4-2 and TRBJ2-1, with TRBD2 matching 8 bases. The germline V gene encodes CDR1 LGHNA and CDR2 YNFKEQ. The ends lost 0 bases at V and 1 base at J; junction bases unmatched: 8. The CDR3 runs to 18 residues.

This clonotype was detected many times. The chain employs TRBV12-3 or TRBV12-4 and TRBJ2-5; a weak D match, TRBD2 (6 bases). V shed 5 bases and J shed 7 bases, with 17 bases lying between them. The CDR3 consists of 14 residues. The CDR3 sequence: CASSQWTGEATQYF. DNA of the CDR3: TGTGCCAGCAGTCAATGGACGGGAGAGGCGACCCAGTACTTC.

This clonotype was counted a few times. The chain combines TRBV7-8 with TRBJ1-2, with a tentative D call TRBD1 (6 bases). CDR1 is SGHVS, CDR2 FQNEAQ, per germline. The CDR3 covers 14 residues. V was cut by 2 bases and J by 4 bases, with 11 bases left in between. The CDR3 loop reads CASSLTGTFYGYTF. Written as DNA, the CDR3 is TGTGCCAGCAGCTTAACAGGGACCTTCTATGGCTACACCTTC.

This chain links TRBV20-1 with TRBJ2-7; 9 nucleotides align to TRBD1. The CDR3 runs to 14 residues. J gave up 2 bases and V 2 bases, and 4 bases lay outside the gene matches. The germline CDR1 and CDR2 sequences are DFQATT and SNEGSKA (reference sequence). For the CDR3, the DNA is TGCAGTGCTAGACCCTGGACAGGGGCCTACGAGCAGTACTTC. It is translated as CSARPWTGAYEQYF.

This chain joins TRBV5-1 and TRBJ2-1, with TRBD2 matching over 8 bases. Germline V gene lookup returns CDR1 SGHRS and CDR2 YFSETQ. The CDR3 loop spans 15 amino acids. J lost 5 bases, V lost 0 bases, and 4 bases had no gene match. This CDR3 is CASSLARGGDNEQFF. The CDR3 DNA reads TGCGCCAGCAGCTTGGCCCGGGGGGGTGACAATGAGCAGTTCTTC. Full variable domain (outside the CDR3, taken from reference TRBV5-1 and TRBJ2-1): KAGVTQTPRYLIKTRGQQVTLSCSPISGHRSVSWYQQTPGQGLQFLFEYFSETQRNKGNFPGRFSGRQFSNSRSEMNVSTLELGDSALYLCASSLARGGDNEQFFGPGTRLTVL.

This clonotype has just a few counts. The chain is built from TRBV2 and TRBJ1-3; possibly TRBD1 for D (5 bases). The germline V gene encodes CDR1 SNHLY and CDR2 FYNNEI. The CDR3 runs 16 residues. Between the trimmed V and J ends, which lost 6 bases and 0 bases, there was a span of 15 bases. CDR3 DNA sequence: TGTGCCAGCAGGGCGTCGAGGGGTTCCTCTGGAAACACCATATATTTT. Residues: CASRASRGSSGNTIYF.

In its sample, this clonotype was seen many times. V and J are TRBV12-3 or TRBV12-4 and TRBJ1-6, with unresolved D. The V end was cut by 6 bases, the J end by 14 bases, with 17 bases between. The CDR3 extends over 13 amino acids. The CDR3 is CASSPVAGRTLHF. CDR3 DNA: TGTGCCAGCAGCCCGGTCGCAGGCAGAACCCTCCACTTT.

This clonotype has just a few counts. The V gene is TRBV7-3, the J gene TRBJ2-1; D gene uncertain. The CDR3 is made up of 15 amino acids. The V end lost 5 bases, the J end lost 0 bases, and 11 bases lay between the germline ends. The V gene's germline CDR1 is SGHTA and CDR2 FQGTGA. CDR3 DNA: TGTGCCAGCAGCGCGGACGTCAGCTCCTACAATGAGCAGTTCTTC. Translated: CASSADVSSYNEQFF.

This clonotype has only a few counts. The V and J genes are TRBV12-3 or TRBV12-4 and TRBJ1-5; D not certain. This CDR3 contains 15 residues. V gave up 7 bases and J gave up 0 bases, with 13 bases separating them. The chain's CDR3 is CASMVWEYSNQPQHF. The CDR3 bases are TGTGCCAGCATGGTATGGGAGTATAGCAATCAGCCCCAGCATTTT.

This clonotype was seen a handful of times. J is TRBJ2-1 and V is TRBV9; 11 positions match TRBD1. The CDR3 extends over 14 amino acids. The V gene end was trimmed by 7 bases and the J gene end by 6 bases; junction bases not matched to a gene: 6. From germline, CDR1 is SGDLS and CDR2 YYNGEE. Here the CDR3 reads CASSRTGGLNEQFF. For the CDR3, the DNA is TGTGCCAGCTCCCGGACAGGGGGCCTCAATGAGCAGTTCTTC.

In its sample, this clonotype was seen a few times. V usage is TRBV18 and J usage is TRBJ1-1; no firm D call. V was clipped by 3 bases and J by 5 bases, with 10 bases between them. The CDR3 covers 13 residues. Germline CDR1 is KGHSH and CDR2 is LQKENI. The CDR3 loop is CASSPPPRTEAFF. DNA of the CDR3: TGTGCCAGCTCACCCCCCCCCCGGACTGAAGCTTTCTTT. Full variable domain (rest looked up from reference TRBV18 and TRBJ1-1): NAGVMQNPRHLVRRRGQEARLRCSPMKGHSHVYWYRQLPEEGLKFMVYLQKENIIDESGMPKERFSAEFPKEGPSILRIQQVVRGDSAAYFCASSPPPRTEAFFGQGTRLTVV.

V usage is TRBV27 and J usage is TRBJ2-7; D gene uncertain. Trimming removed 4 bases from V and 2 bases from J, with 15 bases in between. This CDR3 is 15 amino acids long. CDR1 MNHEY and CDR2 SMNVEV come from the germline V gene (reference sequence). The CDR3 DNA reads TGTGCCAGCAGTTCCCCCGGTCAGAAGCCCTACGAGCAGTACTTC. This gives the protein CASSSPGQKPYEQYF.